A single T cell receptor (beta chain) is shown here with its context. What it binds is not known. This specimen comes from a study of T cells expressing NK-cell markers. Study-level points and caveats: In four donors, these clonotypes also led the CD3+CD56-NKG2C+ fraction.

The CDR3 consists of 13 residues. Germline V lookup: CDR1 DFQATT, CDR2 SNEGSKA (reference sequence). A 5'RACE template switching approach incorporating UMIs was used to make TCR beta cDNA. TCRdb re-called the 5' RACE reads; every CDR3 protein appears as one record, without DNA. This specimen shows about 150,000 distinct CDR3 sequences; the ten leading clones hold more than 10%. The chain joins TRBV20-1 to TRBJ1-5; TCRdb calls TRBD1, which cannot be checked without DNA. The sample taken for sequencing was blood T cells: a sorted CD56 or NKG2C T cell subset, CD4+ or CD8+ T cells, or bulk PBMC T cells (not recorded which). This TCR came from a man between 18 and 29 years old in good health. CDR3 region: CSASEGGKQPQHF.